This paragraph covers one TCR beta chain sequence. What it binds is unknown. This entry belongs to a study of T cell responses to AZD1222 COVID-19 vaccine. Measured with immunoSEQ multiplex PCR; TCRdb has only the in-frame clones, and not every one. This table holds more than 120,000 clones, roughly nine tenths found once. J was trimmed by 8 bases and V by 4 bases; bases with no gene match: 8. This CDR3 region has 14 residues. Looked up from germline, CDR1 is LGHNA and CDR2 is YSLEER. Study-level results: Possibly, clonal diversity was underestimated; donors were largely white British and included more females. Two AZD1222 doses significantly raised spike-specific TCR breadth and depth over controls. Sampling that yielded the repertoires occurred only after the peak T cell response. It was only a handful of AZD1222 recipients who were seropositive at baseline.

The receptor was derived from an adult who received the AZD1222 COVID-19 vaccine. The chain joins TRBV4-3 to TRBJ1-1; 9 positions match TRBD1. Sequenced here: peripheral blood, sampled 28 days after the second AZD1222 dose. The CDR3 DNA sequence: TGCGCCAGCAGCCTCCAGACGGGGACAGGGGAAGCTTTCTTT. Translating gives CASSLQTGTGEAFF.